This T cell receptor (beta chain) was sequenced during a study of OX40 agonist ivuxolimab in advanced cancers. Study-wide context: Ivuxolimab, which targeted the costimulatory receptor OX40 (CD134), was an agonistic, fully human IgG2 monoclonal antibody. Intravenous ivuxolimab was administered to patients every 2 weeks at six dose levels: 0.01, 0.1, 0.3, 1.5, 3 and 10 mg/kg. Of the 50 or so patients in dose escalation, approximately 20 had hepatocellular carcinoma, some 15 had melanoma, 9 had renal cell carcinoma and 9 had head and neck cancer. A male proportion of roughly 80% and a mean age of around 60 years, ranging from roughly 20 to 80, were recorded for the dose-escalation cohort. Patients were allowed to have had prior anti-PD-1, anti-PD-L1 or anti-CTLA-4 therapy, and 30% to 40% of the dose-escalation patients had been treated with checkpoint inhibitors. Partial responses occurred in three dose-escalation patients, of whom one had hepatocellular carcinoma and two had cutaneous melanoma. The purpose of peripheral TCRbeta sequencing was to test whether ivuxolimab changed TCR sequence diversity and led to clonal T-cell expansion. The paper describes the monotherapy dose-escalation part (N of about 52 patients) of the phase I trial of ivuxolimab.

The germline V gene supplies CDR1 MDHEN and CDR2 SYDVKM. Reading from cysteine to phenylalanine, the CDR3 counts 13 amino acids. Only the CDR3 part of the read is kept: 39 bases, read in frame from the first base. Trimming removed 6 bases from V and 1 base from J, leaving 10 bases between the germline ends. Genomic DNA was extracted from sorted cells for sequencing of the TCRbeta CDR3 region. The immunoSEQ Assay was used to sequence the TCRbeta CDR3 regions. TCRdb retrieved this table from immuneACCESS and kept in-frame rearrangements only. Not all clones are present; in checked studies, unresolved V genes account for under half, and no reason is known for the remainder. Recorded for this sample are around 77,000 clones; just over 90% of them occurred a single time. The ten biggest clones cover roughly 5% of the sample. The trial excluded patients who had a history of autoimmune disease or who were on systemic immunosuppression. In every dose cohort, peripheral blood was drawn for TCR sequencing at baseline, cycle 4 day 1, and cycle 7 day 1. The samples were drawn from a first-in-human, open-label, multicenter phase I dose-escalation trial of ivuxolimab. Adults with locally advanced or metastatic head and neck squamous cell, hepatocellular, melanoma or renal cell carcinoma were enrolled in the trial. Before TCR sequencing, CD4+ T cells and CD8+ T cells were sorted from peripheral blood as separate populations.

As regards this clone: Its antigen has not been determined. The record has no base qualities; no much larger clone is one base away.

What the work shows at the level of the full study, not this receptor alone: At doses of 0.1 to 3.0 mg/kg, clonal expansion of both CD4+ and CD8+ T cells in blood was seen between baseline and week 6. Low levels of normalized T-cell clonal expansion were also seen in some nonresponding patients. Antigen specificity was not determined for the clonally expanded peripheral T cells. On average, CD8+ T cells showed more expanded clones than CD4+ T cells after ivuxolimab. In the 0.1-3.0 mg/kg groups, partial responders were among the patients with the lowest normalized peripheral clonal expansion, particularly in CD8+ T cells.

This chain joins TRBV28 to TRBJ2-7; a confident D gene designation cannot be given. The origin of this receptor is an adult with an advanced solid tumor such as melanoma, head and neck, liver or kidney cancer. The specimen comprised CD4+ or CD8+ T cells sorted from blood, sampled in a trial of the OX40 agonist ivuxolimab. Here the CDR3 is given as CASRIGRSYEQYF. The DNA reads as follows: TGTGCCAGCAGGATCGGACGGTCCTACGAGCAGTACTTC.